This T cell receptor (beta chain) stems from a study of T cell responses to AZD1222 COVID-19 vaccine. Regarding the study as a whole: Repertoires in all cases were sampled only once the peak T cell response had passed.

The CDR3 has 15 residues. Per the germline V gene, CDR1 is LNHDA and CDR2 is SQIVND (reference sequence). V was shortened by 4 bases and J by 0 bases, with 7 bases between the two germline ends. As for this clone: Its specificity is not known.

Sequencing was performed with immunoSEQ multiplex PCR; in TCRdb, only in-frame clones are kept and a portion is missing. The data show over 65,000 clones, roughly 89% seen once. The V and J genes are TRBV19 and TRBJ2-6, with D perhaps matching TRBD1 (6 bases). The specimen comprised peripheral blood, sampled 28 days after the second AZD1222 dose. This receptor was identified in an adult who received the AZD1222 COVID-19 vaccine. The CDR3 sequence is CASSTQGSGANVLTF. The CDR3 DNA reads TGTGCCAGTAGTACACAGGGCTCTGGGGCCAACGTCCTGACTTTC.